The 25 T cell receptor beta chains below all came from one sample that was sequenced in a study of graft-versus-host responses after intestinal transplantation (dated by TCRdb to about 2021). The sample's time point label is to be understood as: cells obtained before transplantation from donor or recipient. Receptor amplification or capture employed the immunoSEQ multiplex PCR assay. TCRdb holds this immuneACCESS table with in-frame rearrangements only. Some clones are missing; in checked studies, unresolved V genes explain under half, and the rest has no known cause. This sample is represented by more than 65,000 clones; around 93% of them were singletons. About 0.44% of the sample belongs to the ten largest clones. Their antigens are not known. This material consisted of unstimulated CD8+ T cells sorted from spleen or lymph node cells, taken before transplant. These receptor sequences come from a human donor who was the organ donor for an intestinal transplant.

The V gene is TRBV9, the J gene TRBJ2-5; maybe TRBD1 (6 bases). The CDR3 totals 15 residues. Trimming cost V 2 bases and J 5 bases, with 16 bases left between them. Germline V gene data show CDR1 as SGDLS and CDR2 as YYNGEE. The chain's CDR3 is CASSVGGGRGETQYF. The CDR3 DNA reads TGTGCCAGCAGCGTCGGTGGGGGCAGAGGGGAGACCCAGTACTTC. Together with reference TRBV9 and TRBJ2-5, the CDR3 gives the full variable domain: DSGVTQTPKHLITATGQRVTLRCSPRSGDLSVYWYQQSLDQGLQFLIQYYNGEERAKGNILERFSAQQFPDLHSELNLSSLELGDSALYFCASSVGGGRGETQYFGPGTRLLVL.

The V and J genes are TRBV4-3 and TRBJ2-5; 7 bases agree with TRBD2. The CDR3 is 14 residues long. From germline, CDR1 is LGHNA and CDR2 YSLEER. Germline trimming cut 6 bases from V and 7 bases from J; bases unmatched to any gene: 11. The CDR3 bases are TGCGCCAGCAGACCCGGAGGGAGGGAAGGGACCCAGTACTTC. Translated, it gives CASRPGGREGTQYF.

The chain uses TRBV28 and TRBJ2-7; TRBD2 matches at 7 bases. The CDR3 has 14 amino acids. V lost 6 bases, J lost 2 bases, and 7 bases stayed unmatched. Looked up from germline, CDR1 is MDHEN and CDR2 is SYDVKM. The CDR3: CASSSGLSAYEQYF. DNA of the CDR3: TGTGCCAGCAGCTCGGGACTATCAGCCTACGAGCAGTACTTC.

This sequence joins TRBV9 and TRBJ1-4; possibly TRBD1 for D (5 bases). Germline V gives CDR1 SGDLS, CDR2 YYNGEE. Trimming cost V 0 bases and J 3 bases, with 9 bases left between them. The CDR3 has 15 residues. CDR3 loop: CASSVDGAANEKLFF. The CDR3, as DNA: TGTGCCAGCAGCGTAGATGGGGCCGCTAATGAAAAACTGTTTTTT.

The genes are TRBV18 and TRBJ2-1; 11 bases fit TRBD1. This CDR3 is 15 amino acids long. Trimming cost V 5 bases and J 7 bases; bases outside gene matches: 7. Germline assignment: CDR1 KGHSH and CDR2 LQKENI. CDR3 sequence: CASSAGQGVGNEQFF. The DNA for the CDR3 is TGTGCCAGCTCAGCGGGACAGGGGGTCGGGAATGAGCAGTTCTTC.

The rearrangement links TRBV6-6 to TRBJ2-7; D may be TRBD2 (6 bases). CDR1 is MNHNY and CDR2 is SVGAGI in the germline V gene (reference sequence). The germline V and J ends were trimmed by 0 bases and 3 bases, with 12 bases remaining between them. The CDR3 covers 15 residues. The DNA of the CDR3 is TGTGCCAGCAGTTACTCGAGAGGGAGGAACTACGAGCAGTACTTC. This sequence encodes CASSYSRGRNYEQYF.

This chain joins TRBV10-1 and TRBJ2-3; D may be TRBD2 (6 bases). Trimming pared 5 bases from V and 0 bases from J, leaving 12 bases between. Germline CDR1 is WNHNN and CDR2 is SYGVQD (reference sequence). The CDR3 is 15 residues long. The DNA for the CDR3 is TGCGCCAGCAGTCGACGGGGGATTAGCACAGATACGCAGTATTTT. It yields the protein CASSRRGISTDTQYF.

The chain carries TRBV4-3 and TRBJ2-1, with a possible D match to TRBD2 (5 bases). CDR3 length equals 16 residues. Germline CDR1 reads LGHNA; CDR2 reads YSLEER. Between the trimmed V and J ends, which lost 8 bases and 0 bases, there was a span of 17 bases. DNA for the CDR3: TGCGCCAGCGCTCGGAGCGGTCTTAGCTCCTACAATGAGCAGTTCTTC. It yields the protein CASARSGLSSYNEQFF.

Remarks on this clone: Compared with germline, one end of the junction differs, possibly owing to a read error. The V and J genes are TRBV27 and TRBJ2-7; TRBD2 agrees at 11 bases. From germline, CDR1 is MNHEY and CDR2 SMNVEV (reference sequence). The CDR3 is 15 residues long. The CDR3 DNA follows: TGTGCCAGCAGTTTAGGACTAGCGGGCTCCTGCGAGCAGTACTTC. Encoded protein: CASSLGLAGSCEQYF.

The chain employs TRBV7-9 and TRBJ2-5; possible D gene TRBD2, 6 bases. Germline-derived CDR1 and CDR2 are SEHNR and FQNEAQ (reference sequence). Trimming cost V 3 bases and J 11 bases, with 16 bases left between them. This CDR3 comprises 13 residues. DNA of the CDR3: TGTGCCAGCAGCTTTATGGGACCGGGGGAGCAGTACTTC. Residues: CASSFMGPGEQYF.

The chain links TRBV21-1 to TRBJ2-7; the table's D call of TRBD2 was not tested on the DNA. TRBV21-1 is recorded as a pseudogene. The CDR3 is 15 amino acids. The CDR3 sequence: CASSKEETFTYEQYF. The CDR3 bases are TGTGCCAGCAGCAAAGAGGAGACGTTCACCTACGAGCAGTACTTC.

This chain uses TRBV10-3 with TRBJ1-3, with D possibly matching TRBD1 (5 bases). V lost 0 bases, J lost 0 bases, and 9 bases lay in between. Looked up from germline, CDR1 is ENHRY and CDR2 is SYGVKD. The CDR3 consists of 16 residues. DNA for the CDR3: TGTGCCATCAGTGAGTCGGGACTGCTCTCTGGAAACACCATATATTTT. This translates into CAISESGLLSGNTIYF.

The gene calls are TRBV9 and TRBJ1-2, with D perhaps TRBD1 (5 bases). Looked up from germline, CDR1 is SGDLS and CDR2 is YYNGEE. CDR3 length: 16 amino acids. Trimming shortened V by 2 bases and J by 4 bases, and 18 bases separated the two germline ends. The CDR3 DNA sequence: TGTGCCAGCAGCGTCGGGCAGGGTGGGGAGGTCTATGGCTACACCTTC. Translation: CASSVGQGGEVYGYTF. The full variable domain, rest sourced from reference TRBV9 and TRBJ1-2, is DSGVTQTPKHLITATGQRVTLRCSPRSGDLSVYWYQQSLDQGLQFLIQYYNGEERAKGNILERFSAQQFPDLHSELNLSSLELGDSALYFCASSVGQGGEVYGYTFGSGTRLTVV.

The V call is TRBV5-8, the J call TRBJ1-5, with 9 bases matching TRBD1. From germline, CDR1 is SGHTS and CDR2 YDEGEE. The CDR3 is 14 residues long. J gave up 7 bases and V 4 bases, and 6 bases lay outside the gene matches. DNA of the CDR3: TGTGCCAGCAGCCGGACAGGGGTGAGACAGCCCCAGCATTTT. Protein: CASSRTGVRQPQHF. The complete variable domain, with remaining parts taken from reference TRBV5-8 and TRBJ1-5, reads EAGVTQSPTHLIKTRGQQATLRCSPISGHTSVYWYQQALGLGLQFLLWYDEGEERNRGNFPPRFSGRQFPNYSSELNVNALELEDSALYLCASSRTGVRQPQHFGDGTRLSIL.

The V gene is TRBV9, the J gene TRBJ2-7, with TRBD2 matching 7 bases. Germline V CDR1 and CDR2: SGDLS, YYNGEE. J lost 5 bases, V lost 8 bases, and 13 bases had no gene match. The CDR3 sequence is 14 residues long. The CDR3 region has the DNA TGTGCCAGTTCCGGGGGGAGGGGCGCCGACGAGCAGTACTTC. It specifies CASSGGRGADEQYF. Full variable domain (outside the CDR3, taken from reference TRBV9 and TRBJ2-7): DSGVTQTPKHLITATGQRVTLRCSPRSGDLSVYWYQQSLDQGLQFLIQYYNGEERAKGNILERFSAQQFPDLHSELNLSSLELGDSALYFCASSGGRGADEQYFGPGTRLTVT.

This chain uses TRBV9 with TRBJ2-3, with TRBD2 identical over 9 bases. Germline-derived CDR1 and CDR2 are SGDLS and YYNGEE. This CDR3 comprises 15 residues. The ends lost 7 bases at V and 1 base at J; junction bases unmatched: 7. The chain's CDR3 is CASASSGAGTDTQYF. The CDR3 nucleotides are TGTGCCAGCGCGTCTAGCGGGGCAGGCACAGATACGCAGTATTTT.

The V call is TRBV4-1, the J call TRBJ2-6; D perhaps matches TRBD2 (5 bases). The V end lost 0 bases, the J end lost 2 bases, and 8 bases lay between the germline ends. Germline-derived CDR1 and CDR2 are MGHRA and YSYEKL. The CDR3 spans 16 residues. The CDR3 loop reads CASSQERGTGANVLTF. Written as DNA, the CDR3 is TGCGCCAGCAGCCAAGAACGGGGTACTGGGGCCAACGTCCTGACTTTC.

The V call is TRBV9, the J call TRBJ1-2, with TRBD1 matching 7 bases. CDR1 and CDR2 (germline): SGDLS, YYNGEE. The CDR3 has 15 amino acids. V dropped 4 bases and J dropped 0; count of bases not matched to a gene: 6. CDR3 bases: TGTGCCAGCAGCACCACAGGGGCCCCTAACTATGGCTACACCTTC. Translation gives CASSTTGAPNYGYTF.

This clone has only one observation. V gene TRBV4-2 combines with J gene TRBJ2-7, with D possibly being TRBD2 (6 bases). The germline gives CDR1 LGHNA, CDR2 YNFKEQ. V lost 0 bases to trimming and J lost 0 bases, with 18 bases between them. The CDR3 has 18 amino acids. CDR3 nucleotide sequence: TGTGCCAGCAGCCAAGATCCTGGGGGACTGCATATCTCCTACGAGCAGTACTTC. As protein: CASSQDPGGLHISYEQYF.

The CDR3 protein is CASSYRQGYGYTF. The CDR3 nucleotides read TGTGCCAGCAGCTACCGACAGGGCTATGGCTACACCTTC. The V call is TRBV11-2, the J call TRBJ1-2; 7 positions agree with TRBD1. CDR3 length: 13 amino acids. Germline trimming cut 4 bases from V and 4 bases from J; bases unmatched to any gene: 3. Germline lookup yields CDR1 SGHAT and CDR2 FQNNGV.

The rearrangement joins TRBV19 to TRBJ2-7; D is unresolved. Trimming left V 1 base short and J 6 bases short, with 10 bases between. CDR1 LNHDA and CDR2 SQIVND come from the germline V gene (reference sequence). This CDR3 is 13 amino acids long. The CDR3 coding sequence is TGTGCCAGTAGTATAGTCCCCTCGTCCGAGCAGTACTTC. Protein: CASSIVPSSEQYF. The whole variable domain, filled in from reference TRBV19 and TRBJ2-7, reads DGGITQSPKYLFRKEGQNVTLSCEQNLNHDAMYWYRQDPGQGLRLIYYSQIVNDFQKGDIAEGYSVSREKKESFPLTVTSAQKNPTAFYLCASSIVPSSEQYFGPGTRLTVT.

This chain uses TRBV27 with TRBJ1-1; D is unclear. Germline CDR1 and CDR2: MNHEY and SMNVEV (reference sequence). The CDR3 length is 13 residues. Trimming took 6 bases from V and 1 from J, leaving 9 bases between them. The CDR3 region has the DNA TGTGCCAGCAGCCTAAATAAGAACACTGAAGCTTTCTTT. Translated, it gives CASSLNKNTEAFF.

The gene calls are TRBV5-6 and TRBJ2-5; 7 nucleotides agree with TRBD2. This CDR3 comprises 14 residues. The germline V gene encodes CDR1 SGHDT and CDR2 YYEEEE. J lost 6 bases, V lost 4 bases, and 9 bases had no gene match. CDR3 DNA sequence: TGTGCCAGCAGCCCCAGGGAGGGCGAGCAGACCCAGTACTTC. Protein product: CASSPREGEQTQYF. Full variable domain (outside the CDR3, taken from reference TRBV5-6 and TRBJ2-5): DAGVTQSPTHLIKTRGQQVTLRCSPKSGHDTVSWYQQALGQGPQFIFQYYEEEERQRGNFPDRFSGHQFPNYSSELNVNALLLGDSALYLCASSPREGEQTQYFGPGTRLLVL.

This chain connects TRBV4-1 to TRBJ2-5, with a tentative D call TRBD2 (5 bases). The DNA end lines up better with TRBJ2-7; the J call may be wrong. CDR3 length equals 13 residues. Germline assignment: CDR1 MGHRA and CDR2 YSYEKL. In nucleotides, the CDR3 is TGCGCCAGCAGCTCAGACTTAGCGTACGAGCAGTACTTC. Encoded protein: CASSSDLAYEQYF.

The chain combines TRBV2 with TRBJ2-2; D perhaps matches TRBD2 (5 bases). Trimming left V 8 bases short and J 10 bases short, with 11 bases between. Germline V gene data show CDR1 as SNHLY and CDR2 as FYNNEI. CDR3 size: 11 residues. The CDR3 loop is CASLGNPELFF. The CDR3 bases are TGTGCCAGCCTCGGGAATCCGGAGCTGTTTTTT. Full variable domain (outside the CDR3, taken from reference TRBV2 and TRBJ2-2): EPEVTQTPSHQVTQMGQEVILRCVPISNHLYFYWYRQILGQKVEFLVSFYNNEISEKSEIFDDQFSVERPDGSNFTLKIRSTKLEDSAMYFCASLGNPELFFGEGSRLTVL.